This T cell receptor beta chain was sequenced during a study of cytomegalovirus exposure and HLA in healthy donors. The study, taken as a whole, reports: Some V segments could not be told apart, so they were left out, TRBV6-2 and TRBV6-3 among them. A missense DCLRE1C variant was associated with V- and J-gene trimming of TCR beta chains in a later analysis, and an independent cohort replicated the association. A highly shared variant cluster was judged a likely technical artifact.

Germline V lookup: CDR1 SGHTA, CDR2 FQGNSA. The CDR3 is 15 residues long. V trimming: 5 bases; J trimming: 5 bases; junction bases outside the gene matches: 6. This PCR relied on a set of 60 Vbeta primers and 13 Jbeta primers. Clones were sequenced by immunoSEQ multiplex PCR, and TCRdb holds only the in-frame ones, with some missing. Here the sample spans 160,000 or so clones, 84% being singletons. Despite likely unrecorded immune exposures, the donors were nominally healthy at the time of sampling. For this clone: Its target is unknown.

The V and J genes are TRBV7-2 and TRBJ2-1; 10 positions match TRBD2. The TCR comes from a young man in good health and CMV-seronegative. Sequencing was carried out using PBMCs. The CDR3 region is CASSDLAGVHNEQFF. As DNA, the CDR3 is TGTGCCAGCAGCGACCTAGCGGGAGTACACAATGAGCAGTTCTTC.